These T cell receptor beta chains were read from a single sample in a study of Graves' ophthalmopathy and Graves' hyperthyroidism. MiXCR was run by TCRdb on the multiplex PCR reads, yielding one entry per CDR3 protein. The profile shows hundreds of thousands of distinct CDR3 sequences, around 42% of them singletons. The material sequenced was peripheral blood. Receptors originate from an adult man with Graves' ophthalmopathy. Each CDR3 is given without its conserved first and last residue. Fields, in order: V gene, D gene, J gene, CDR3 protein. The D gene is left open where the match is weak.

V gene: TRBV7-2; D gene: -; J gene: TRBJ1-1; CDR3 protein: ASRLTGGTEAF
V gene: TRBV10-3; D gene: -; J gene: TRBJ2-7; CDR3 protein: AISDMGIGYEQY
V gene: TRBV7-9; D gene: -; J gene: TRBJ2-7; CDR3 protein: ASSLGLGADEQY
V gene: TRBV20-1; D gene: TRBD1; J gene: TRBJ1-6; CDR3 protein: SARKGQERSYNSPLH
V gene: TRBV2; D gene: TRBD1; J gene: TRBJ2-7; CDR3 protein: ASSATGQFYEQY
V gene: TRBV12-3/TRBV12-4; D gene: -; J gene: TRBJ2-5; CDR3 protein: ASSFEALGNLQETQY
V gene: TRBV5-1; D gene: -; J gene: TRBJ2-7; CDR3 protein: ASSLGHNEQY
V gene: TRBV19; D gene: -; J gene: TRBJ1-1; CDR3 protein: ASKAATGLGNTEAF
V gene: TRBV2; D gene: -; J gene: TRBJ1-5; CDR3 protein: ASSEWVKDGQPQH
V gene: TRBV2; D gene: TRBD2; J gene: TRBJ2-2; CDR3 protein: ASSRGLAGKDGELF
V gene: TRBV2; D gene: -; J gene: TRBJ1-1; CDR3 protein: ASSEAPRGGTEAF
V gene: TRBV7-9; D gene: -; J gene: TRBJ2-3; CDR3 protein: ASSLSADGTQY
V gene: TRBV24-1; D gene: -; J gene: TRBJ2-5; CDR3 protein: ATSDPGRQETQY
V gene: TRBV5-1; D gene: -; J gene: TRBJ1-2; CDR3 protein: ASSRGTQEGYGYT
V gene: TRBV29-1; D gene: -; J gene: TRBJ2-1; CDR3 protein: SDTGEQF
V gene: TRBV20-1; D gene: TRBD2; J gene: TRBJ2-5; CDR3 protein: SASSALAGQQETQY
V gene: TRBV20-1; D gene: -; J gene: TRBJ2-7; CDR3 protein: SARSVIFYEQY
V gene: TRBV7-3; D gene: TRBD1; J gene: TRBJ2-2; CDR3 protein: ASSPGTAYRELF
V gene: TRBV20-1; D gene: -; J gene: TRBJ2-7; CDR3 protein: SARWTNPLGEQY